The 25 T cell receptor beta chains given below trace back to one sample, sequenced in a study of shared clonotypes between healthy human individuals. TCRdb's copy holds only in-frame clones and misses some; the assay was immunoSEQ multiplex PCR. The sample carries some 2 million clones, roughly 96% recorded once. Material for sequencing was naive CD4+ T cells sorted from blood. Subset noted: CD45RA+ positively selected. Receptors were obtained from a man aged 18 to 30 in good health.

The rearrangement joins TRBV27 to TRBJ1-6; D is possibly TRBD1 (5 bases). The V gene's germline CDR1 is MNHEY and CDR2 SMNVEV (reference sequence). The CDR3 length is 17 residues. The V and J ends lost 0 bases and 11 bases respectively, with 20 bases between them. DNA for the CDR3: TGTGCCAGCAGTTTATCAGCCCCGGGACGGCGGGGGACACCCCTCCACTTT. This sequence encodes CASSLSAPGRRGTPLHF.

CDR3 nucleotides: TGTGCCATCAGGCCCCGGGAAGAATCCGGGGAGCTGTTTTTT. Protein product: CAIRPREESGELFF. J is TRBJ2-2 and V is TRBV10-3, with a possible D match to TRBD2 (5 bases). V dropped 6 bases and J dropped 6 bases, with 14 bases sitting between them. CDR1 is ENHRY and CDR2 is SYGVKD in the germline V gene. The CDR3 consists of 14 residues.

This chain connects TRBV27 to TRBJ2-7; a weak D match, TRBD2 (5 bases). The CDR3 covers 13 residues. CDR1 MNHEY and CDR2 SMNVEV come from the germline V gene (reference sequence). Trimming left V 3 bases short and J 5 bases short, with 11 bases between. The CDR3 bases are TGTGCCAGCAGTTTCCGAGAGAGGGACGAGCAGTACTTC. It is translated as CASSFRERDEQYF.

CDR3 sequence: CASSLDFTGELFF. CDR3 DNA: TGTGCCAGCAGCTTAGATTTCACCGGGGAGCTGTTTTTT. This chain joins TRBV11-2 and TRBJ2-2; unclear D gene. V shed 0 bases and J shed 4 bases, with 3 bases lying between them. The germline CDR1 and CDR2 sequences are SGHAT and FQNNGV. The CDR3 runs to 13 residues.

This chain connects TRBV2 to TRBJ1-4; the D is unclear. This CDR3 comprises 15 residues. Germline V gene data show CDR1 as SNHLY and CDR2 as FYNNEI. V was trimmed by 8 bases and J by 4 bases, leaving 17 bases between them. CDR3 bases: TGTGCCAGCGCCGAACGTTGGCGGAGTAATGAAAAACTGTTTTTT. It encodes CASAERWRSNEKLFF.

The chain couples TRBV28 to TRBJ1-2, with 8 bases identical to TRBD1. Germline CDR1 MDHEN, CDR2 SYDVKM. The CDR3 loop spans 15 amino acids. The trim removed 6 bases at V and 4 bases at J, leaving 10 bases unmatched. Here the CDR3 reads CASRQGTGGPYGYTF. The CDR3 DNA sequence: TGTGCCAGCAGACAAGGGACAGGCGGTCCCTATGGCTACACCTTC.

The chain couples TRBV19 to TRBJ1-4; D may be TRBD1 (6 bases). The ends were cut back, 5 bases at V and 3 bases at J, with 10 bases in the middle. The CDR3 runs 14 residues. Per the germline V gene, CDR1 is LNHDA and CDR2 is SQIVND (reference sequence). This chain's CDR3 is CASSQGWANEKLFF. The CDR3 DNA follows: TGTGCCAGTAGTCAGGGGTGGGCTAATGAAAAACTGTTTTTT.

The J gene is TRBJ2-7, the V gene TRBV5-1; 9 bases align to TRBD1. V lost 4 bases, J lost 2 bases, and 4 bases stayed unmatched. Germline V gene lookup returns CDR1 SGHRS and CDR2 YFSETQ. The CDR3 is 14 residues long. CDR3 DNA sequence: TGCGCCAGCAGCGAACAGGGGGCCGCCTACGAGCAGTACTTC. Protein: CASSEQGAAYEQYF. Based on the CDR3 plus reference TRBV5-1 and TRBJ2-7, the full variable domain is KAGVTQTPRYLIKTRGQQVTLSCSPISGHRSVSWYQQTPGQGLQFLFEYFSETQRNKGNFPGRFSGRQFSNSRSEMNVSTLELGDSALYLCASSEQGAAYEQYFGPGTRLTVT.

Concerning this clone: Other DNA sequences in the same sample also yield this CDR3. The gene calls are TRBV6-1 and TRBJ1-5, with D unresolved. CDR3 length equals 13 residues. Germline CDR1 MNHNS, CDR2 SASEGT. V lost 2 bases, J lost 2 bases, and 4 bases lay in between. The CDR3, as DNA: TGTGCCAGCAGTGAACAGGGCAATCAGCCCCAGCATTTT. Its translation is CASSEQGNQPQHF.

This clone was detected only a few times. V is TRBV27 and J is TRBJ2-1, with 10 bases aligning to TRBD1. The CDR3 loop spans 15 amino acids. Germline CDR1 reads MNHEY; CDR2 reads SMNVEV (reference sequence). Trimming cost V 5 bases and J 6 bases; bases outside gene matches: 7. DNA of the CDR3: TGTGCCAGCAGTCGGAGACAGGGGGCTTTCAATGAGCAGTTCTTC. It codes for CASSRRQGAFNEQFF.

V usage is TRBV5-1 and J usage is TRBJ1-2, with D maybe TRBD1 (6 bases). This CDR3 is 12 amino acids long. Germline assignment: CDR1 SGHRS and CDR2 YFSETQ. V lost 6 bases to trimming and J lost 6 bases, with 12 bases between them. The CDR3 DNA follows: TGCGCCAGCACCACAGGGTTTCATGGCTACACCTTC. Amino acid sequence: CASTTGFHGYTF.

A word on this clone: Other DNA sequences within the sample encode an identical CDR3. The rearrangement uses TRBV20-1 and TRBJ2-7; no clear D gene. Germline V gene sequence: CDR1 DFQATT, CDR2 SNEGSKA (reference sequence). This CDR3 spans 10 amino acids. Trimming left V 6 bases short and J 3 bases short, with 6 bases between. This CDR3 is CSAYSYEQYF. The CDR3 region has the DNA TGCAGTGCCTACAGCTACGAGCAGTACTTC.

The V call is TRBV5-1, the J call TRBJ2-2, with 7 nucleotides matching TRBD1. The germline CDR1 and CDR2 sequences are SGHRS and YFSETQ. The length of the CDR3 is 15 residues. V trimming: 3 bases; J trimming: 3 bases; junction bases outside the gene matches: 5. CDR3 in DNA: TGCGCCAGCAGCTCTTTCGACAGGGACACCGGGGAGCTGTTTTTT. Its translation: CASSSFDRDTGELFF.

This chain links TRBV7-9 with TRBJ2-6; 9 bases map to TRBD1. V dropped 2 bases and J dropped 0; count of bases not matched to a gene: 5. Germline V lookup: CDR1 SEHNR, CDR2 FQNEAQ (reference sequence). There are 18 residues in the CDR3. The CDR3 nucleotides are TGTGCCAGCAGCTTAAAGGGACAGGGTGCCTCTGGGGCCAACGTCCTGACTTTC. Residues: CASSLKGQGASGANVLTF.

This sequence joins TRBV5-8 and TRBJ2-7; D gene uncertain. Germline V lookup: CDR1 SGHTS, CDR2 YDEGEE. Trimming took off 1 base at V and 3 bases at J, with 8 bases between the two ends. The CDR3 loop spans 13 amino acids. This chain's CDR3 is CASSLIRYYEQYF. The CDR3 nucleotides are TGTGCCAGCAGCTTGATTAGATACTACGAGCAGTACTTC.

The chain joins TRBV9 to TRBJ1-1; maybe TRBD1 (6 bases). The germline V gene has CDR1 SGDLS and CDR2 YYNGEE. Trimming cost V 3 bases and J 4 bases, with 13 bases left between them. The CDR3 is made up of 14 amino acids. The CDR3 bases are TGTGCCAGCAGCGGCTACAGGGTTGGCACTGAAGCTTTCTTT. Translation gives CASSGYRVGTEAFF.

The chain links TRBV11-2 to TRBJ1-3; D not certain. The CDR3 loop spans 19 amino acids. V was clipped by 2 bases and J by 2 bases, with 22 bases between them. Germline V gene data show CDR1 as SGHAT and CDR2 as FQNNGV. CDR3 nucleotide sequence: TGTGCCAGCAGCTTATCAGAAGTCCCCTGGGGTTTTACTGGAAACACCATATATTTT. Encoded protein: CASSLSEVPWGFTGNTIYF.

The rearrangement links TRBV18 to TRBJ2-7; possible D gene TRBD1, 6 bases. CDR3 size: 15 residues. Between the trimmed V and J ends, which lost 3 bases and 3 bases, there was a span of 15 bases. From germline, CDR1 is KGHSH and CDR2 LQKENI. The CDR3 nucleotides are TGTGCCAGCTCACCGTCACAGGGCACGGTCTACGAGCAGTACTTC. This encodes CASSPSQGTVYEQYF.

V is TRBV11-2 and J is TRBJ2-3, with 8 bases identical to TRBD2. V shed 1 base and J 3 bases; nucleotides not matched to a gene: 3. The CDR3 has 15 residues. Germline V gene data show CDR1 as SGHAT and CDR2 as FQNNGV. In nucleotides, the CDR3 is TGTGCCAGCAGCTTAGGTAGCGGGGTTACAGATACGCAGTATTTT. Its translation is CASSLGSGVTDTQYF.

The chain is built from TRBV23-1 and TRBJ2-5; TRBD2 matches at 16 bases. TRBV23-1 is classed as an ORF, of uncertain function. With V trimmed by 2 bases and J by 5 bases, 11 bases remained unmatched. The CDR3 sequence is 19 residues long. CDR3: CASSQGTSGRAEGGETQYF. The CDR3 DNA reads TGCGCCAGCAGTCAAGGGACTAGCGGGAGGGCCGAAGGTGGTGAGACCCAGTACTTC.

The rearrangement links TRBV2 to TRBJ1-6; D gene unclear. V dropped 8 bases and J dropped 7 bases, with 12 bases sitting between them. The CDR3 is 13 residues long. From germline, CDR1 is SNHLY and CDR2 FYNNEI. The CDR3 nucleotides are TGTGCCAGCCACCTAGACGCCAATTCACCCCTCCACTTT. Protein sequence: CASHLDANSPLHF.

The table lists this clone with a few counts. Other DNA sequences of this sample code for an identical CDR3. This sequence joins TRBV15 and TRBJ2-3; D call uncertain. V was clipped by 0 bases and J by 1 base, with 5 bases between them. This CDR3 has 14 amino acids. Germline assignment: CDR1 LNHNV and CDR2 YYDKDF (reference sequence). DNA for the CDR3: TGTGCCACCAGCAGAGATCGGGGCACAGATACGCAGTATTTT. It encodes CATSRDRGTDTQYF.

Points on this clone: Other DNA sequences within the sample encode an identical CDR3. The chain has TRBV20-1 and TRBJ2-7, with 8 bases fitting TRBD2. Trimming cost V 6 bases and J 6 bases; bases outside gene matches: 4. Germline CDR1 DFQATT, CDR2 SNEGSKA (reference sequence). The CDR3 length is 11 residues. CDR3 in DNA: TGCAGTGCCCCCGGGACTAGCGAGCAGTACTTC. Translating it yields CSAPGTSEQYF.

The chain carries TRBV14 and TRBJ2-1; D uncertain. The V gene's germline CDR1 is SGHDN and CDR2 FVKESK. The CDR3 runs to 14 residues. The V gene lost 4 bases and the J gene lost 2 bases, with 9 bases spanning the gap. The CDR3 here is CASSPLGTYNEQFF. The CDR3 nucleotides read TGTGCCAGCAGCCCACTTGGGACCTACAATGAGCAGTTCTTC.

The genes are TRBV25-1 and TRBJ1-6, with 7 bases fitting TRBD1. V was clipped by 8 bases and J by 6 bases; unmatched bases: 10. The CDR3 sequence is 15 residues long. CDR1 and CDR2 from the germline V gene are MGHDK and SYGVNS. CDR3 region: CASGGPTGRNSPLHF. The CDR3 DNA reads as TGTGCCAGCGGGGGTCCGACAGGGCGTAATTCACCCCTCCACTTT.